This T cell receptor (beta chain) originates from a study of blood T cell repertoires in COVID-19. For the study at large: The origin of the acute and convalescent COVID-19 samples was the United States, Italy and Spain.

Per the original data handling: Amplified reference gene primers provided the basis for estimating nucleated cell counts. Clones were read by immunoSEQ multiplex PCR, and TCRdb kept only the in-frame ones, dropping some. V and J calls and clone size are given by that table; D and trimming were obtained from the DNA. The sample consists of roughly 78,000 clones, approximately 82% of them appearing once. Germline lookup yields CDR1 SEHNR and CDR2 FQNEAQ (reference sequence). V lost 3 bases and J lost 4; bases outside the gene matches: 4. This CDR3 is 15 amino acids long. Source material: peripheral blood. The receptor was derived from a woman older than 75 with acute or convalescent COVID-19. The gene calls are TRBV7-9 and TRBJ1-5; 9 nucleotides line up with TRBD1. The CDR3 bases are TGTGCCAGCAGCTTGCCGGGACAGGGAAATCAGCCCCAGCATTTT. It yields the protein CASSLPGQGNQPQHF.